This entry concerns a single T cell receptor beta chain. No antigen is known for it. Per the germline V gene, CDR1 is MRHNA and CDR2 is SNTAGT. V lost 0 bases and J 15 bases, leaving 12 bases between the germline ends. The CDR3 is made up of 12 amino acids. This sample is drawn from a study of cytomegalovirus exposure and HLA in healthy donors. PCR used 60 Vbeta primers and 13 Jbeta primers. Some clones are missing from TCRdb's copy, which holds only in-frame ones; the method was immunoSEQ multiplex PCR. Seen here are 95,000 to 100,000 clones, roughly 80% observed once, and the top ten hold roughly 17%. Study observations and caveats: Analyses of presence and absence presupposed an approximately uniform sequencing depth across donors.

The genes are TRBV6-4 and TRBJ2-1, with D unresolved. Input material: PBMCs. This receptor was taken from a man aged 60 to 75 in good health and CMV-seropositive. CDR3 region: CASSDSSAYLFF. The DNA for the CDR3 is TGTGCCAGCAGTGACTCGAGTGCGTATCTGTTCTTC.